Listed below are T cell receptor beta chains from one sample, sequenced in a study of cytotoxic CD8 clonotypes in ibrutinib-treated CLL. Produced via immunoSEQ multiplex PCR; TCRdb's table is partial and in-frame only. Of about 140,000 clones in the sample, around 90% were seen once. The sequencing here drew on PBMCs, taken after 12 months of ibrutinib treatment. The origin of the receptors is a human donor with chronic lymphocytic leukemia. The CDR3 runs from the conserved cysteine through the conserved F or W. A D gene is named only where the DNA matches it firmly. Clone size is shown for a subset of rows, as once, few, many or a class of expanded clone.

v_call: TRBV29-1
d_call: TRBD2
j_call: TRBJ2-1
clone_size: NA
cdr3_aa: CSVGTGLAGEFEQFF
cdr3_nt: TGCAGCGTTGGAACGGGACTAGCGGGAGAGTTTGAGCAGTTCTTC

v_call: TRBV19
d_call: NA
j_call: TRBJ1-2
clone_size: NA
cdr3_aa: CASSTPDDYGYTF
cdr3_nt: TGTGCCAGTAGTACCCCGGACGACTATGGCTACACCTTC

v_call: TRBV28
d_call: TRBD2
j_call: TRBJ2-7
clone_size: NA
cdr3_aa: CASRRGGDEQYF
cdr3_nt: TGTGCCAGCAGGCGCGGGGGAGACGAGCAGTACTTC

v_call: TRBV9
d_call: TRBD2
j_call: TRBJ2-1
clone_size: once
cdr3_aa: CASSVSRTSGSHEQFF
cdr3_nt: TGTGCCAGCAGCGTTAGCCGGACTAGCGGGAGCCATGAGCAGTTCTTC

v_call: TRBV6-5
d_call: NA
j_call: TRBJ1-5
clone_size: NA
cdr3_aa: CASRRSIGSNQPQHF
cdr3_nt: TGTGCCAGCAGAAGGAGCATCGGAAGCAATCAGCCCCAGCATTTT

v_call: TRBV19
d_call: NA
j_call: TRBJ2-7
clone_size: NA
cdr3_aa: CASSIGAGPYYEQYF
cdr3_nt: TGTGCCAGTAGTATAGGGGCGGGACCGTACTACGAGCAGTACTTC

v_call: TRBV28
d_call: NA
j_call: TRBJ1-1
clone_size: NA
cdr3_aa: CASLGRAQAFF
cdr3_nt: TGTGCCAGCTTGGGCAGGGCTCAAGCTTTCTTT

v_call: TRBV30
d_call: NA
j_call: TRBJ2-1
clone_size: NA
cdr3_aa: CAWRDGAVNEQFF
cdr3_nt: TGTGCCTGGAGGGACGGCGCCGTGAATGAGCAGTTCTTC

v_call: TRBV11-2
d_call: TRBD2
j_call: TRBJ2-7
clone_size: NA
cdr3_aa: CASSVPGTSATYEQYF
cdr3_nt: TGTGCCAGCAGCGTCCCCGGGACTAGCGCAACCTACGAGCAGTACTTC

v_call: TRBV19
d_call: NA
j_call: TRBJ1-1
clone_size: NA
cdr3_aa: CASTDRLYTEAFF
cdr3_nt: TGTGCCAGTACGGACAGACTTTACACTGAAGCTTTCTTT

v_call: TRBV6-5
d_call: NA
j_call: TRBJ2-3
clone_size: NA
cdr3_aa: CASSVVESGDTQYF
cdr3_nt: TGTGCCAGCAGTGTCGTGGAGAGTGGAGATACGCAGTATTTT

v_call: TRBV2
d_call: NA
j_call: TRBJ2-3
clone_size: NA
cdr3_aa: CASSEFSSVDTDTQYF
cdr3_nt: TGTGCCAGCAGTGAATTCTCTAGTGTGGACACAGATACGCAGTATTTT

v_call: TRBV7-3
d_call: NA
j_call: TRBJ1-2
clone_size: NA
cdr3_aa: CASSLQGEDGYTF
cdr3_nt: TGTGCCAGCAGCTTACAGGGAGAGGATGGCTACACCTTC

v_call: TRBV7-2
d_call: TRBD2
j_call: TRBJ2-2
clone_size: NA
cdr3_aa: CASSSQGLAGSGELFF
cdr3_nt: TGTGCCAGCAGCTCCCAGGGACTAGCGGGTTCCGGGGAGCTGTTTTTT

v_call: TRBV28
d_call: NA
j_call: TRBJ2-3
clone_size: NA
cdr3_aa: CASRLGQGPDTQYF
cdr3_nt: TGTGCCAGCAGGCTCGGCCAGGGCCCAGATACGCAGTATTTT

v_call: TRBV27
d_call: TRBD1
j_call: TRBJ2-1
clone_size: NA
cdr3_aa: CASSLTGTGGGGHSYNEQFF
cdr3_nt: TGTGCCAGCAGTTTGACCGGGACAGGGGGCGGAGGGCACTCCTACAATGAGCAGTTCTTC

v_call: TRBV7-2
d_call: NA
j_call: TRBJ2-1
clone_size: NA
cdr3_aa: CASSRRLPSYNEQFF
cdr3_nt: TGTGCCAGCAGCCGCCGACTCCCCTCCTACAATGAGCAGTTCTTC

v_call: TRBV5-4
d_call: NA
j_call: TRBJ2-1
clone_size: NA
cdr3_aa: CASSPSHDLVNNEQFF
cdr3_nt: TGTGCCAGCAGCCCATCCCACGATTTGGTCAACAATGAGCAGTTCTTC

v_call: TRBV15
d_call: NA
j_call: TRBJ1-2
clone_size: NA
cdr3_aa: CATSNSSGVLDGYTF
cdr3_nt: TGTGCCACCAGCAATTCTTCAGGGGTGCTTGATGGCTACACCTTC

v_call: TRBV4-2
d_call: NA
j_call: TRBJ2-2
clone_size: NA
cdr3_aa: CASSQELGGELFF
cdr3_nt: TGTGCCAGCAGCCAAGAACTCGGCGGGGAGCTGTTTTTT

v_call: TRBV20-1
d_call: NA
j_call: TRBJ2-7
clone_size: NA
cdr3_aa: CSARDLREQYF
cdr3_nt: TGCAGTGCTAGAGATCTCCGCGAGCAGTACTTC

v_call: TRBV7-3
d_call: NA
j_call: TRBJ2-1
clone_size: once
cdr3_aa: CASSLQFNNEQFF
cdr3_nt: TGTGCCAGCAGCTTACAGTTCAATAATGAGCAGTTCTTC

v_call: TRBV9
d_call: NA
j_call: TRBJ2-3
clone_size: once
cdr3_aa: CASSGGSRGDTQYF
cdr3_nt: TGTGCCAGCAGCGGAGGGTCCCGCGGAGATACGCAGTATTTT

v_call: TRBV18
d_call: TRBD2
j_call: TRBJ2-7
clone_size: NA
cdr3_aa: CASSPLEIRGLAGGTYEQYF
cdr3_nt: TGTGCCAGCTCACCGCTAGAAATAAGGGGACTAGCGGGAGGTACTTACGAGCAGTACTTC

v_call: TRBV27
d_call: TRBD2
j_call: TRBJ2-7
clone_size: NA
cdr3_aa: CASRPATSGNRYEQYF
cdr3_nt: TGTGCCAGCAGACCGGCCACTAGCGGGAACCGGTACGAGCAGTACTTC

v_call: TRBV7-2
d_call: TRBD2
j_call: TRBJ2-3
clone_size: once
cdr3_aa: CASSLPSGASGRVTDTQYF
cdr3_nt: TGTGCCAGCAGCTTACCATCTGGGGCTAGCGGGAGGGTCACAGATACGCAGTATTTT

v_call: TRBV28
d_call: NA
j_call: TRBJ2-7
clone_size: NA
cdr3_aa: CASSWGSDEQYF
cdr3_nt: TGTGCCAGCAGCTGGGGTTCGGACGAGCAGTACTTC

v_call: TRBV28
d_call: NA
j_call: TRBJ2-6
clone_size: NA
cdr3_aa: CASSLPGANVLTF
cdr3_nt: TGTGCCAGCAGCCTCCCCGGGGCCAACGTCCTGACTTTC

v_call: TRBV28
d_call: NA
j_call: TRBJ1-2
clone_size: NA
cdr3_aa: CASSLLRLNYGYTF
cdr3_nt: TGTGCCAGCAGTTTATTGAGGTTAAACTATGGCTACACCTTC

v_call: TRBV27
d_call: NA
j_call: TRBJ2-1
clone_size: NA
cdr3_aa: CASMRRNEQFF
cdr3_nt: TGTGCCAGCATGCGGCGCAATGAGCAGTTCTTC

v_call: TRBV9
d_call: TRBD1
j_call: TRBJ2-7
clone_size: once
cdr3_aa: CASSPGTVSYEQYF
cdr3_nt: TGTGCCAGCAGCCCGGGGACAGTTTCCTACGAGCAGTACTTC

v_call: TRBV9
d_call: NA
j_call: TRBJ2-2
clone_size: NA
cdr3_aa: CASSVAIDSESTGELFF
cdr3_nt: TGTGCCAGCAGCGTAGCTATTGATAGTGAATCAACCGGGGAGCTGTTTTTT

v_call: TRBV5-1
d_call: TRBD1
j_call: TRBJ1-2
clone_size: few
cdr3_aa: CASRTGTGFPANYGYTF
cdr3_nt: TGCGCCAGCCGCACTGGGACAGGGTTCCCAGCTAACTATGGCTACACCTTC

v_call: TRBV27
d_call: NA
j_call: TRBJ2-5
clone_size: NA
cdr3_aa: CASSPGLWETQYF
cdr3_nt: TGTGCCAGCAGCCCAGGGTTGTGGGAGACCCAGTACTTC

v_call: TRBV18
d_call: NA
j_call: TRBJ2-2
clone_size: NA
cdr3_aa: CASSPMGEIAGELFF
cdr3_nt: TGTGCCAGCTCACCAATGGGGGAGATAGCCGGGGAGCTGTTTTTT

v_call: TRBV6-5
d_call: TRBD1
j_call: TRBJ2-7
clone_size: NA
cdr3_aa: CASSRRDRGFSGQYF
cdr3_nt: TGTGCCAGCAGCCGCCGGGACAGGGGGTTCTCTGGGCAGTACTTC

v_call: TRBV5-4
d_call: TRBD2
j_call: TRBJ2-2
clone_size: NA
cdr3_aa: CASSLAIAGITGELFF
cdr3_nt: TGTGCCAGCAGCTTGGCAATAGCGGGAATCACCGGGGAGCTGTTTTTT

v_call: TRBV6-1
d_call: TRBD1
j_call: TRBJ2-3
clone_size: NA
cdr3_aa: CASNHPGQGPDTQYF
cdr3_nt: TGTGCCAGCAATCATCCGGGACAGGGGCCAGATACGCAGTATTTT

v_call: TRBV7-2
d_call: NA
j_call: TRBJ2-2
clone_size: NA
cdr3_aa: CASSSTDRYTGELFF
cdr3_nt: TGTGCCAGCAGCTCCACCGACCGGTACACCGGGGAGCTGTTTTTT

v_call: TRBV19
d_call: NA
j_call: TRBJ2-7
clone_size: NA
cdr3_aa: CARRSGTRTYEQYF
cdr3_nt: TGTGCCAGACGGTCCGGGACGCGTACCTACGAGCAGTACTTC

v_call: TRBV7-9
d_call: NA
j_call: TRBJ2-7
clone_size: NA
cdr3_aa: CASSPLFIRGVGEQYF
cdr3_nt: TGTGCCAGCAGCCCGCTCTTCATCAGGGGGGTCGGCGAGCAGTACTTC

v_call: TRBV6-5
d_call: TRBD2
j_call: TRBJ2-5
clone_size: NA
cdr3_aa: CASSSKQLAVQETQYF
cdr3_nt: TGTGCCAGCAGTTCAAAACAACTAGCGGTCCAAGAGACCCAGTACTTC

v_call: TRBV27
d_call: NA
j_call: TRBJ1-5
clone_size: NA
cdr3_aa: CASSKKFSQPQHF
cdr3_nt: TGTGCCAGCAGTAAAAAGTTTTCTCAGCCCCAGCATTTT

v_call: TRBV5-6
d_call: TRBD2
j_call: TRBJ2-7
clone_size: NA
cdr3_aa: CASSLVSREGSEQYF
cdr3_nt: TGTGCCAGCAGCTTGGTGTCGCGGGAGGGCTCAGAGCAGTACTTC

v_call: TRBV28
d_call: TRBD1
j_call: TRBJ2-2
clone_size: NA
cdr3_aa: CASSTPTGTGTTGELFF
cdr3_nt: TGTGCCAGCAGTACACCCACCGGGACAGGGACCACCGGGGAGCTGTTTTTT

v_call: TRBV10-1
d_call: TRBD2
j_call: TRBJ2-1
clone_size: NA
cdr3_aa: CASSDLAGGPSSYNEQFF
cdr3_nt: TGCGCCAGCAGTGACCTAGCGGGAGGGCCCAGCTCCTACAATGAGCAGTTCTTC

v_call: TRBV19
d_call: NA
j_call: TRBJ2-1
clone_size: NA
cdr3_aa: CASSIDRLATFSYNEQFF
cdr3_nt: TGTGCCAGTAGTATAGATCGTTTAGCGACTTTCTCCTACAATGAGCAGTTCTTC

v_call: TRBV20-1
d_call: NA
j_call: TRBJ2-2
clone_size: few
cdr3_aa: CSAIGSGELFF
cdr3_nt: TGCAGTGCGATAGGGTCCGGGGAGCTGTTTTTT

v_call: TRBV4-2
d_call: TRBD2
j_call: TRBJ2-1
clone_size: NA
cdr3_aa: CASSQELAGGFDEQFF
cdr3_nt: TGTGCCAGCAGCCAAGAGCTAGCGGGAGGATTTGATGAGCAGTTCTTC

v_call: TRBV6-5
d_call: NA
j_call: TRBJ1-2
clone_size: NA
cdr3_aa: CASSTQGGGYGYTF
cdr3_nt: TGTGCCAGCAGCACCCAGGGTGGTGGCTATGGCTACACCTTC

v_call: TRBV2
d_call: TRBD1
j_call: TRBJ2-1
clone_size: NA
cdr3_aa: CASRGQGYTEQFF
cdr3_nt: TGTGCCAGCAGGGGACAGGGGTATACTGAGCAGTTCTTC

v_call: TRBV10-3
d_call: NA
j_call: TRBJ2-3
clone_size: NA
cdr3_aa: CAIRTQGTDTQYF
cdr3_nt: TGTGCCATCAGGACCCAGGGGACAGATACGCAGTATTTT

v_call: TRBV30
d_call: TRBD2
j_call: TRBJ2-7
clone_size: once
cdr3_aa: CAWRLPSGVYEQYF
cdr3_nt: TGTGCCTGGAGGTTGCCTAGCGGGGTGTACGAGCAGTACTTC

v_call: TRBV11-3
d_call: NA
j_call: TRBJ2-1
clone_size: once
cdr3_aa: CASSSTGELNEQFF
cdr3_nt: TGTGCCAGCAGCTCTACGGGAGAGCTCAATGAGCAGTTCTTC

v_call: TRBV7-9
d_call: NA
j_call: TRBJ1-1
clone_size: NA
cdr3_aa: CASSLMVGQGKSSNTEAFF
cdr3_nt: TGTGCCAGCAGCCTTATGGTAGGGCAGGGTAAAAGTTCGAACACTGAAGCTTTCTTT

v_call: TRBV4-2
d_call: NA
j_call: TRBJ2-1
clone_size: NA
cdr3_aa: CASSQDLAGSYNEQFF
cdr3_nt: TGTGCCAGCAGCCAAGACTTGGCGGGTTCCTACAATGAGCAGTTCTTC

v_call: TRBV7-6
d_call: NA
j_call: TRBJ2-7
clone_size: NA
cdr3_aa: CASSLLGAGEQYF
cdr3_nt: TGTGCCAGCAGCTTGTTAGGGGCGGGCGAGCAGTACTTC

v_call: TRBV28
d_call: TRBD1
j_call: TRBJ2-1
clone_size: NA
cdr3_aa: CASSFQDRAPGNEQFF
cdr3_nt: TGTGCCAGCAGTTTCCAGGACAGGGCTCCGGGCAATGAGCAGTTCTTC

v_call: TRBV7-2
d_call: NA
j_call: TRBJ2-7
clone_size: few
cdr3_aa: CASSLLRWGEQYF
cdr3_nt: TGTGCCAGCAGCTTATTACGGTGGGGGGAGCAGTACTTC

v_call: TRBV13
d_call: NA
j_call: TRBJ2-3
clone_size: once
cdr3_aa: CASQGIGGPDTQYF
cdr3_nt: TGTGCCAGCCAGGGTATAGGGGGGCCAGATACGCAGTATTTT